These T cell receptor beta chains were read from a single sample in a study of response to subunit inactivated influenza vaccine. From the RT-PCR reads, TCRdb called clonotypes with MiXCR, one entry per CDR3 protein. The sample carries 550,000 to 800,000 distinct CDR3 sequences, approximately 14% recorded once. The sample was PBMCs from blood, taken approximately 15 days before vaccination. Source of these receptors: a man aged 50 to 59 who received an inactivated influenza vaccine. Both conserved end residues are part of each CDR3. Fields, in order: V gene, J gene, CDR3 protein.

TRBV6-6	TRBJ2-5	CASTRRGETQYF
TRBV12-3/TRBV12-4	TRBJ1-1	CASNKGLNTEAFF
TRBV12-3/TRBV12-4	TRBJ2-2	CASSFRFGGGPTGELFF
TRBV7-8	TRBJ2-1	CASSGLAGLNEQFF
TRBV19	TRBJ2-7	CASRNRHLSSYEQYF
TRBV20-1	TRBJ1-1	CSARSGGRDEAFF
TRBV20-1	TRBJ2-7	CSARDWREPSYEQYF
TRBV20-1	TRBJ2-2	CSAMGASGNTGELFF
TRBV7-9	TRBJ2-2	CASNRLAGNTGELFF
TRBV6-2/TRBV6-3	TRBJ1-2	CASSYDPTSRDKWGYGYTF
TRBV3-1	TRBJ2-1	CASSQDRLGAWNEQFF
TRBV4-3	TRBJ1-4	CASSQGSGRAGEKLFF
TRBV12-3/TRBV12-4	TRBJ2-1	CASSFSGTQGLRRFF
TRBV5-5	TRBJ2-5	CASSGIAGGVETQYF
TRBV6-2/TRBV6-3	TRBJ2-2	CASRAPGQGVAGELFF
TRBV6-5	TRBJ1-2	CASSYSGTGVYGYTF
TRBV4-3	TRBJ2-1	CASSQDHLRTIPNEQFF
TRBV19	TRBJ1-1	CASSMGAGVNTEAFF
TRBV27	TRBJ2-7	CASSSPGINYEQYF
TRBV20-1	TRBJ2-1	CSARAGSGNHNEQFF
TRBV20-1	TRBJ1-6	CSARDGQGRGSPLHF
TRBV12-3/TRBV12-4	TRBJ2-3	CASSSGARDTQYF
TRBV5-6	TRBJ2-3	CASSPVSTSGTDTQYF
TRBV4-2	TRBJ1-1	CASSQQGAMNTEAFF
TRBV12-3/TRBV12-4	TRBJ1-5	CASSFPSRKPQHF
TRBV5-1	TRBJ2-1	CASSLDGTSGSALYNEQFF
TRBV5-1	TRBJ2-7	CASSYGQSGEQYF
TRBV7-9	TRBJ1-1	CAIGASLGTNTEAFF
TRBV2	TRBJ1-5	CASSEVGEYQPQHF
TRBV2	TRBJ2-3	CASSRDRSTDTQYF
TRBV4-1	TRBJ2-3	CASSQDGQEDTQYF
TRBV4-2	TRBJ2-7	CASSHNPLGTAYEQYF
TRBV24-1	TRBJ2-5	CATSVAGFETQYF
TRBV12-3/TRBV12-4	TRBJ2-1	CASSLPRDRVYNEQFF
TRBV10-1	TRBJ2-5	CASSTSGGAWETQYF
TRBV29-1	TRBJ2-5	CSVEFQGGPFETQYF
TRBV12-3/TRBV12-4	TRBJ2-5	CASTQGQGSKTQYF
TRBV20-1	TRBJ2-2	CSARPAMNTGELFF